The 7 T cell receptor beta chains below were found in one sample sequenced in a study of regulatory T cells in long-lasting Graves disease. Building the TCR beta libraries relied on iRepertoire HTBI primers, and CDR3 regions underwent Arm-PCR. TCRdb reanalysed the multiplex PCR reads using MiXCR and keeps one entry per CDR3 protein. The table shows about 520,000 distinct CDR3 sequences, with more than 10% occurring only once. Time point indicated: newly diagnosed GD, antithyroid drugs for less than 3 months. RNA from PBMCs was the source of the TCR library. The data were also submitted as part of a second study, on T cells in Graves' hyperthyroidism and ophthalmopathy.

Specimen: peripheral blood mononuclear cells (PBMCs), collected at new diagnosis, from a patient treated with antithyroid drugs. The origin of the receptors is a woman in her 30s with Graves disease.

The table lists this clonotype with many counts. This rearrangement joins TRBV19 to TRBJ1-5, with 8 bases identical to TRBD1. This CDR3 has 15 residues. Looked up from germline, CDR1 is LNHDA and CDR2 is SQIVND (reference sequence). J lost 2 bases, V lost 5 bases, and 5 bases had no gene match. CDR3 loop: CASSGQGLGNQPQHF. The CDR3 region has the DNA TGTGCCAGTAGTGGACAGGGATTGGGCAATCAGCCCCAGCATTTT.

This clonotype was recorded many times. CDR3 nucleotides: TGCGCCAGCAGCCATGGACTAGCGGGAGGAAAAGAGACCCAGTACTTC. Its translation: CASSHGLAGGKETQYF. The V gene is TRBV4-1, the J gene TRBJ2-5; 14 nucleotides align to TRBD2. V was clipped by 3 bases and J by 3 bases; unmatched bases: 3. Per the germline V gene, CDR1 is MGHRA and CDR2 is YSYEKL. The CDR3 has 16 residues.

This clonotype was seen repeatedly, ten times or more. DNA of the CDR3: TGTGCCAGCAGCCAAGGACGCCTGGCAAAACTGTTTTTT. Its protein product is CASSQGRLAKLFF. J is TRBJ1-4 and V is TRBV3-1, with unresolved D. Germline V gives CDR1 LGHDT, CDR2 YNNKEL (reference sequence). CDR3 length: 13 amino acids. The V end was cut by 1 base, the J end by 10 bases, with 10 bases between.

This clonotype showed up many times. V gene TRBV10-1 combines with J gene TRBJ1-1; D is unresolved. Trimming shortened V by 0 bases and J by 1 base, and 9 bases separated the two germline ends. The germline V gene has CDR1 WNHNN and CDR2 SYGVQD (reference sequence). The CDR3 is made up of 15 amino acids. CDR3 protein: CASSESGRSNTEAFF. The CDR3 DNA sequence: TGCGCCAGCAGTGAGTCCGGGCGGTCGAACACTGAAGCTTTCTTT.

This clonotype occurred a few times. The V call is TRBV6-5, the J call TRBJ2-1; D is ambiguous. Per the germline V gene, CDR1 is MNHEY and CDR2 is SVGAGI. V lost 0 bases to trimming and J lost 2 bases, with 5 bases between them. The CDR3 has 14 amino acids. CDR3 sequence reads: CASSYSNTYNEQFF. CDR3 nucleotides: TGTGCCAGCAGTTACTCGAATACCTACAATGAGCAGTTCTTC.

This sequence joins TRBV4-1 and TRBJ1-1; the D is unclear. V was clipped by 1 base and J by 3 bases, with 9 bases between them. CDR1 MGHRA and CDR2 YSYEKL come from the germline V gene. This CDR3 is 14 amino acids long. CDR3 amino acids: CASSQVEGDTEAFF. For the CDR3, the DNA is TGCGCCAGCAGCCAAGTAGAGGGAGACACTGAAGCTTTCTTT.

There are many counts of this clonotype. V is TRBV20-1 and J is TRBJ1-6; TRBD1 is a possible D gene (6 bases). This CDR3 has 17 residues. Per the germline V gene, CDR1 is DFQATT and CDR2 is SNEGSKA (reference sequence). V gave up 2 bases and J gave up 6 bases, with 20 bases separating them. CDR3 bases: TGCAGTGCTAGACCCCGTGGGGGGGCGGGTTTTAATTCACCCCTCCACTTT. Its protein product is CSARPRGGAGFNSPLHF.